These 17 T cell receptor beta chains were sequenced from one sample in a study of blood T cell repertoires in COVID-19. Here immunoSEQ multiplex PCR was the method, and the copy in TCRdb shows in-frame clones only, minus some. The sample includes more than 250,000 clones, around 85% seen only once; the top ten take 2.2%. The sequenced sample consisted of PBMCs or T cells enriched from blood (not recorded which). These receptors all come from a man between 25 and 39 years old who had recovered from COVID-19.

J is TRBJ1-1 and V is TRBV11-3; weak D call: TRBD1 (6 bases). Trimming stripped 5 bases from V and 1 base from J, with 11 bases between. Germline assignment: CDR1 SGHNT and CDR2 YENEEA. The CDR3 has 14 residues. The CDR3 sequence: CASSRGAENTEAFF. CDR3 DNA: TGTGCCAGCAGCCGGGGGGCAGAGAACACTGAAGCTTTCTTT.

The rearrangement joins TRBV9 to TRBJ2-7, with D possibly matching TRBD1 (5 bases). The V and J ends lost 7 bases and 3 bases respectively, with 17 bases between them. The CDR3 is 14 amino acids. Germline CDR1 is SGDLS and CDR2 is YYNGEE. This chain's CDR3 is CASGDSNPLYEQYF. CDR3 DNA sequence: TGTGCCAGCGGAGACAGCAATCCCCTCTACGAGCAGTACTTC.

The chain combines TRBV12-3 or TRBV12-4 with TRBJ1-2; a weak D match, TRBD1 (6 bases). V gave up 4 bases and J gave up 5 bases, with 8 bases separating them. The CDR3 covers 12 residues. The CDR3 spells CASSSGVYGYTF. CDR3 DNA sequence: TGTGCCAGCAGTTCAGGGGTATATGGCTACACCTTC.

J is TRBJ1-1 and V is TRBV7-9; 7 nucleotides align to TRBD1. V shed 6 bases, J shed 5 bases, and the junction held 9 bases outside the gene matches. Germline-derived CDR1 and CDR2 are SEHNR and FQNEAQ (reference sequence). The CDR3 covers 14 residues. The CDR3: CASSLQGTGTEAFF. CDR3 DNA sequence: TGTGCCAGCAGTCTACAGGGGACGGGTACTGAAGCTTTCTTT.

The CDR3 loop is CASSQALAGGNEQFF. The CDR3 region has the DNA TGCGCCAGCAGCCAAGCCCTAGCGGGGGGCAATGAGCAGTTCTTC. The chain uses TRBV4-3 and TRBJ2-1, with 11 bases matching TRBD2. Germline lookup yields CDR1 LGHNA and CDR2 YSLEER. The CDR3 spans 15 residues. V shed 1 base, J shed 6 bases, and the junction held 2 bases outside the gene matches.

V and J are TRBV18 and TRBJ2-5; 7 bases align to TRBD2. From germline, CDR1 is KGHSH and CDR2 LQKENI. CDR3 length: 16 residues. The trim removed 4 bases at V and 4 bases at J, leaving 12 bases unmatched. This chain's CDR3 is CASSRSPRGSLETQYF. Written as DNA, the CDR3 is TGTGCCAGCTCACGAAGTCCGCGGGGGAGCTTAGAGACCCAGTACTTC.

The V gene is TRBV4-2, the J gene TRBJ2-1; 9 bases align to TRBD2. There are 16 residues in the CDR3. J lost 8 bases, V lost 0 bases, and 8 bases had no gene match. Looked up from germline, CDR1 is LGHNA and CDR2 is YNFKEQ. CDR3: CASSQDFSGGSDEQFF. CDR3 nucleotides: TGTGCCAGCAGCCAAGATTTCAGCGGGGGGAGCGATGAGCAGTTCTTC.

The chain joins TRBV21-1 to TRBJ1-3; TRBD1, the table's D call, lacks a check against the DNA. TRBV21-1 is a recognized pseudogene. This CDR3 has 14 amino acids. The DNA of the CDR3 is TGTGCCACCGGACAGGGACCACCCTTAAACACCATATATTTT. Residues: CATGQGPPLNTIYF.

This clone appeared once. DNA for the CDR3: TGTGCCAGCAGCCTTAGCGGAGAAGAGACCCAGTACTTC. As protein: CASSLSGEETQYF. This chain joins TRBV3-1 (or the pseudogene TRBV3-2) and TRBJ2-5, with a weak D call TRBD2 (6 bases). Germline values: CDR1 LGHDT, CDR2 YNNKEL (reference sequence). CDR3 length: 13 amino acids. The ends were cut back, 4 bases at V and 3 bases at J, with 9 bases in the middle.

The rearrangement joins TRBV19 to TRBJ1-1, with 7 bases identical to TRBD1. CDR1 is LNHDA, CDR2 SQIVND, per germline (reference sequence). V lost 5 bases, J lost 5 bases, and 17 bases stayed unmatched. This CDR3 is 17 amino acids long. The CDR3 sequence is CASSFPDWVTGETEAFF. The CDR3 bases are TGTGCCAGTAGTTTTCCTGATTGGGTCACAGGGGAAACTGAAGCTTTCTTT.

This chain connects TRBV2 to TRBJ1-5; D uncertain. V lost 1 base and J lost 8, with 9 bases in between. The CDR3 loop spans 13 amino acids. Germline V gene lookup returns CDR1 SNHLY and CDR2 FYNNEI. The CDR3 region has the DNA TGTGCCAGCAGTGAAGGGGCCCACGAGCCCCAGCATTTT. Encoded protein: CASSEGAHEPQHF.

The CDR3 loop reads CASSDGQFNEKLFF. Written as DNA, the CDR3 is TGTGCCAGCAGCGATGGACAGTTTAATGAAAAACTGTTTTTT. The chain links TRBV11-2 to TRBJ1-4; maybe TRBD1 (6 bases). With 5 bases removed from V and 4 bases from J, the gap between germline ends came to 11 bases. Germline loops: CDR1 SGHAT, CDR2 FQNNGV. The CDR3 is 14 residues long. Full variable domain (outside the CDR3, taken from reference TRBV11-2 and TRBJ1-4): EAGVAQSPRYKIIEKRQSVAFWCNPISGHATLYWYQQILGQGPKLLIQFQNNGVVDDSQLPKDRFSAERLKGVDSTLKIQPAKLEDSAVYLCASSDGQFNEKLFFGSGTQLSVL.

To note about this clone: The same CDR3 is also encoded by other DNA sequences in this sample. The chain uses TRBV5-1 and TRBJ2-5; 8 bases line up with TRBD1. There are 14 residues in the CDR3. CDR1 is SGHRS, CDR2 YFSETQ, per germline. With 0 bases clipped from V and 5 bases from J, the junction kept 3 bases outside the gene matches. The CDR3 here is CASSLGRGQETQYF. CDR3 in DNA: TGCGCCAGCAGCTTGGGCAGGGGGCAGGAGACCCAGTACTTC.

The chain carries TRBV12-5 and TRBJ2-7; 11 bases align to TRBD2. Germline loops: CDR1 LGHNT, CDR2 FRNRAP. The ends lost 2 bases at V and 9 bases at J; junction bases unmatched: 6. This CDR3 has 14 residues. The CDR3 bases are TGTGCTAGTGGTTTGTTACTAGCGGGGGCCCGGCAGTACTTC. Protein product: CASGLLLAGARQYF.

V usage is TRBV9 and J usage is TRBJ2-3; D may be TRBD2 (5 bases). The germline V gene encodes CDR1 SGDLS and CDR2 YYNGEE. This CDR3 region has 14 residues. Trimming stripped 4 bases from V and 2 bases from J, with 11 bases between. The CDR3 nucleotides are TGTGCCAGCAGCCCCCGGACTGTCACAGATACGCAGTATTTT. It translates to CASSPRTVTDTQYF.

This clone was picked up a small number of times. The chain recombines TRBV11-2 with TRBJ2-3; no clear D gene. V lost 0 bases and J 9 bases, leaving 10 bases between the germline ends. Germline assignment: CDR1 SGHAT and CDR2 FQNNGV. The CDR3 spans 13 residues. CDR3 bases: TGTGCCAGCAGCTTAGAATTTTTCGGGACGCAGTATTTT. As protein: CASSLEFFGTQYF.

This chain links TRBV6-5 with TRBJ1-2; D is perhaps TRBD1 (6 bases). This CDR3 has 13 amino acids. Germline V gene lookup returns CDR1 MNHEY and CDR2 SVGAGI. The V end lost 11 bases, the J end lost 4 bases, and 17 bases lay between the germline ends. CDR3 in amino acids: CAAGEGTSYGYTF. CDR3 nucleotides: TGTGCCGCCGGCGAGGGGACATCCTATGGCTACACCTTC.